This T cell receptor (beta chain) was sequenced for a study of blood T cell repertoires in COVID-19. Study-wide background: Sites in the United States, Italy and Spain provided acute and convalescent COVID-19 samples. Nucleic acid was either cDNA or gDNA, and it came from T cells, B-cell-depleted T cells, or PBMCs.

In germline, CDR1 is SGHRS, CDR2 YFSETQ. Deletions cut 6 bases from V and 6 bases from J, with 15 bases between. This CDR3 comprises 14 residues. Original processing methods: The assay estimated nucleated cells by amplifying reference gene primers. The repertoire was sequenced with immunoSEQ multiplex PCR; TCRdb's copy has only in-frame clones and lacks some. The V and J calls and clone size were taken over from that table, and D and trimming were inferred from the DNA. The top ten hold about 4.6% of the sample, which has under 350,000 clones, roughly 90% seen once. V usage is TRBV5-1 and J usage is TRBJ2-2; possible D gene TRBD1, 6 bases. The sequence came from a man aged 35 to 55 with acute or convalescent COVID-19. Sequenced: peripheral blood. The CDR3 loop reads CASTGVQGPGELFF. DNA for the CDR3: TGCGCCAGCACCGGTGTACAGGGACCCGGGGAGCTGTTTTTT.